One sample yielded the 9 T cell receptor beta chains listed below, sequenced in a study of memory CD4+ T cells and cytomegalovirus serostatus. Sequencing was performed with immunoSEQ multiplex PCR; in TCRdb, only in-frame clones are kept and a portion is missing. The table lists about 60,000 clones, around three quarters of them singletons. Single viable CD3+CD4+CD8-CD45RO+ cells were sorted as the memory CD4+ T cells. What was sequenced was memory CD4+ T cells from blood. These receptors were obtained from an adult in good health and CMV-seronegative. Some clones in this sample may be carry-over from other donors' samples.

The V and J genes are TRBV12-5 and TRBJ2-5; possibly TRBD1 or TRBD2 for D (7 bases each). This CDR3 is built from 15 residues. V was shortened by 6 bases and J by 4 bases, with 18 bases between the two germline ends. The germline V gene encodes CDR1 LGHNT and CDR2 FRNRAP. CDR3 sequence: CASGGGPGGRETQYF. Written as DNA, the CDR3 is TGTGCTAGTGGCGGGGGGCCAGGGGGTCGAGAGACCCAGTACTTC.

This rearrangement joins TRBV5-1 to TRBJ1-6; D gene ambiguous. Germline loops: CDR1 SGHRS, CDR2 YFSETQ. With 0 bases removed from V and 2 bases from J, the gap between germline ends came to 9 bases. The length of the CDR3 is 16 residues. CDR3 DNA: TGCGCCAGCAGCTTGGGTTCTCAGGCCTATAATTCACCCCTCCACTTT. Translated, it gives CASSLGSQAYNSPLHF.

V and J are TRBV2 and TRBJ1-1; D is unresolved. The CDR3 sequence is 13 residues long. CDR1 and CDR2 from the germline V gene are SNHLY and FYNNEI. V lost 5 bases and J lost 1, with 8 bases in between. The chain's CDR3 is CASSPRRNTEAFF. The CDR3 DNA reads as TGTGCCAGCAGTCCGCGGCGGAACACTGAAGCTTTCTTT.

The chain joins TRBV29-1 to TRBJ2-3; TRBD2 is a possible D gene (6 bases). Germline V CDR1 and CDR2: SQVTM, ANQGSEA. The CDR3 consists of 14 residues. The V end lost 4 bases, the J end lost 10 bases, and 21 bases lay between the germline ends. CDR3 amino acids: CSVVTGTAGGAQYF. In nucleotides, the CDR3 is TGCAGCGTTGTAACCGGGACTGCAGGAGGGGCGCAGTATTTT.

The chain employs TRBV2 and TRBJ2-5; D unresolved. CDR1 SNHLY and CDR2 FYNNEI come from the germline V gene. The V and J ends lost 4 bases and 5 bases respectively, with 5 bases between them. CDR3 length: 11 amino acids. The CDR3 sequence is CASSVGETQYF. CDR3 bases: TGTGCCAGCAGTGTCGGGGAGACCCAGTACTTC.

CDR3 sequence (DNA): TGCGCCAGCAGCCAAGGCCGCGGGGGGGGGTCCTACGAGCAGTACTTC. Encoded protein: CASSQGRGGGSYEQYF. The chain is built from TRBV4-1 and TRBJ2-7; 9 nucleotides agree with TRBD2. This CDR3 spans 16 amino acids. Trimming took 1 base from V and 1 from J; bases not matched to a gene: 5. CDR1 and CDR2 from the germline V gene are MGHRA and YSYEKL.

The chain links TRBV10-3 to TRBJ1-3; no firm D call. Germline values: CDR1 ENHRY, CDR2 SYGVKD. Trimming cost V 3 bases and J 0 bases, with 6 bases left between them. There are 14 residues in the CDR3. The DNA of the CDR3 is TGTGCCATCAGTGAAGGCTCCTCTGGAAACACCATATATTTT. Translation: CAISEGSSGNTIYF.

The rearrangement uses TRBV5-4 and TRBJ2-1; D uncertain. Trimming removed 0 bases from V and 0 bases from J, with 7 bases in between. The CDR3 extends over 15 amino acids. The germline CDR1 and CDR2 sequences are SGHNT and YYREEE (reference sequence). CDR3 DNA: TGTGCCAGCAGCTTGGGGCGAAGCTCCTACAATGAGCAGTTCTTC. It translates to CASSLGRSSYNEQFF.

This clone has only a few counts. V gene TRBV4-2 combines with J gene TRBJ1-4, with a tentative D call TRBD1 (5 bases). The ends were cut back, 0 bases at V and 5 bases at J, with 13 bases in the middle. CDR1 is LGHNA, CDR2 YNFKEQ, per germline. The CDR3 has 16 residues. Written as DNA, the CDR3 is TGTGCCAGCAGCCAAGATGTCGCCGGGGGGAATGAAAAACTGTTTTTT. This encodes CASSQDVAGGNEKLFF.